This T cell receptor beta chain originates from a study of blood T cell repertoires in COVID-19. This CDR3 has 15 residues. V was shortened by 1 base and J by 2 bases, with 9 bases between the two germline ends. Per germline, CDR1 SGHTA and CDR2 FQGNSA. Authors' data handling: It was from reference gene primer amplification that nucleated cell counts were estimated. TCRdb's table, derived via immunoSEQ multiplex PCR, lists solely in-frame clones and lacks some. V, J and clone size reflect that table, while D and trimming were determined from the DNA. The sample has 65,000 to 70,000 clones, 70% to 85% seen once.

Material: peripheral blood. This clonotype was sampled from a man older than 75 with active COVID-19. The chain recombines TRBV7-2 with TRBJ2-1; possible D gene TRBD1, 5 bases. CDR3 protein: CASSLVGAAYNEQFF. The CDR3 DNA sequence: TGTGCCAGCAGCTTAGTAGGGGCCGCCTACAATGAGCAGTTCTTC. Drawing the rest from reference TRBV7-2 and TRBJ2-1, the complete variable domain is GAGVSQSPSNKVTEKGKDVELRCDPISGHTALYWYRQSLGQGLEFLIYFQGNSAPDKSGLPSDRFSAERTGGSVSTLTIQRTQQEDSAVYLCASSLVGAAYNEQFFGPGTRLTVL.